The 14 T cell receptor beta chains reported below all come from one sample, sequenced in a study of metastatic and nonmetastatic thyroid tumors. Among the patients, none had received any treatment before thyroid surgery. TCRdb re-clonotyped the PCR reads via MiXCR. The top ten hold approximately 22% of the sample, which has tens of thousands of clones, approximately 10% seen once. Input material: blood. These receptors all stem from a female donor with papillary thyroid cancer or a benign thyroid nodule (not recorded which). Some clones in this sample may be carry-over from other donors' samples.

Ten or more counts support this clone. J is TRBJ1-1 and V is TRBV30; no clear D. The CDR3 spans 13 residues. Germline loops: CDR1 GTSNPN, CDR2 SVGIG (reference sequence). Trimming took off 8 bases at V and 0 bases at J, with 13 bases between the two ends. CDR3 residues: CAGQAYMNTEAFF. CDR3 nucleotides: TGTGCCGGCCAGGCGTACATGAACACTGAAGCTTTCTTT.

This clone showed up just a few times. One base away lies a much larger clone, so this may be a sequencing read error. At the DNA level, this CDR3 is encoded by other sequences in the same sample as well. This sequence joins TRBV6-2 or TRBV6-3 and TRBJ2-5; D is possibly TRBD1 (5 bases). The V and J ends lost 7 bases and 1 base respectively, with 16 bases between them. Looked up from germline, CDR1 is MNHEY and CDR2 is SVGEGT. CDR3 length: 15 residues. CDR3 sequence reads: CASTYWGGIQETQYF. Written as DNA, the CDR3 is TGTGCCAGCACCTACTGGGGCGGTATCCAAGAGACCCAGTACTTC.

This clone was seen only a few times. The rearrangement joins TRBV25-1 to TRBJ1-2; TRBD1 agrees at 7 bases. The CDR3 runs to 15 residues. Germline values: CDR1 MGHDK, CDR2 SYGVNS. The J segment lost 0 bases and the V segment lost 1 base, leaving 2 bases of the junction unmatched. The DNA for the CDR3 is TGTGCCAGCAGTGAATTGGGGACAGCTAACTATGGCTACACCTTC. Its translation: CASSELGTANYGYTF.

The sample holds a few counts of this clone. A much larger clone lies a single base off, so this may be a read error. Other DNA sequences of this sample code for an identical CDR3. The gene calls are TRBV27 and TRBJ2-1; possible D gene TRBD2, 6 bases. Germline V gene lookup returns CDR1 MNHEY and CDR2 SMNVEV (reference sequence). CDR3 length: 13 residues. CDR3 coding DNA: TGCGCCAGCAGTGCTACTAGCTTTAATGAGCAGTTCTTC. Translation: CASSATSFNEQFF.

At least ten counts were recorded for this clone. The rearrangement uses TRBV12-3 or TRBV12-4 and TRBJ2-3, with D unclear. The CDR3 is 13 residues long. Trimming pared 6 bases from V and 1 base from J, leaving 8 bases between. CDR3 amino acids: CASSPTGTDTQYF. The CDR3 DNA follows: TGTGCCAGCAGCCCGACTGGCACAGATACGCAGTATTTT.

This clone has ten or more counts. The V call is TRBV19, the J call TRBJ2-1, with D unresolved. Germline loops: CDR1 LNHDA, CDR2 SQIVND (reference sequence). This CDR3 spans 15 amino acids. Trimming removed 1 base from V and 2 bases from J, with 9 bases in between. Here the CDR3 reads CASSIAPTPYNEQFF. Here the CDR3 DNA reads TGTGCCAGTAGTATAGCCCCCACTCCCTACAATGAGCAGTTCTTC. The variable domain in full, completed from reference TRBV19 and TRBJ2-1, reads DGGITQSPKYLFRKEGQNVTLSCEQNLNHDAMYWYRQDPGQGLRLIYYSQIVNDFQKGDIAEGYSVSREKKESFPLTVTSAQKNPTAFYLCASSIAPTPYNEQFFGPGTRLTVL.

Ten or more counts support this clone. The chain links TRBV5-1 to TRBJ2-5; tentatively, D is TRBD1 (5 bases). This CDR3 comprises 13 residues. V dropped 4 bases and J dropped 5 bases, with 12 bases sitting between them. Germline V gives CDR1 SGHRS, CDR2 YFSETQ. The CDR3 region is CASSPGMGETQYF. The CDR3, as DNA: TGCGCCAGCAGCCCAGGGATGGGGGAGACCCAGTACTTC.

In its sample, this clone was seen many times. This may be a read error: a much more frequent sequence differs by one nucleotide. In DNA form, the CDR3 reads TGTGCCAGTAGAGTCCTGGCGGGAGACTACAATGAGCAGCTCTTC. This encodes CASRVLAGDYNEQLF. The chain combines TRBV19 with TRBJ2-1, with 7 bases lining up with TRBD2. This CDR3 spans 15 amino acids. The germline gives CDR1 LNHDA, CDR2 SQIVND (reference sequence). The full variable domain, its missing parts supplied by reference TRBV19 and TRBJ2-1, is DGGITQSPKYLFRKEGQNVTLSCEQNLNHDAMYWYRQDPGQGLRLIYYSQIVNDFQKGDIAEGYSVSREKKESFPLTVTSAQKNPTAFYLCASRVLAGDYNEQLFGPGTRLTVL.

This clone was counted between two and nine times. The chain combines TRBV27 with TRBJ2-3; either TRBD1 or TRBD2 may fit D (5 bases each). Per germline, CDR1 MNHEY and CDR2 SMNVEV (reference sequence). V lost 0 bases and J 0 bases, leaving 10 bases between the germline ends. The CDR3 contains 16 residues. Written as DNA, the CDR3 is TGTGCCAGCAGTTTATCGGGACGGAGAAGCACAGATACGCAGTATTTT. This gives the protein CASSLSGRRSTDTQYF.

This clone appeared many times. This chain links TRBV5-4 with TRBJ1-5; unclear D gene. CDR1 is SGHNT, CDR2 YYREEE, per germline (reference sequence). The CDR3 sequence is 14 residues long. V lost 0 bases, J lost 7 bases, and 11 bases lay in between. The DNA for the CDR3 is TGTGCCAGCAGCTTGGCGGGTTCGGGGCAGCCCCAGCATTTT. Its protein is CASSLAGSGQPQHF.

On this clone: Germline and junction disagree at one end, which may indicate a read error. This chain links TRBV20-1 with TRBJ1-2; D is unresolved. The CDR3 loop spans 11 amino acids. Germline CDR1 reads DFQATT; CDR2 reads SNEGSKA (reference sequence). The CDR3 nucleotides read TGCAGTACTAGTACCGGGTATGGCTACACCTTC. This encodes CSTSTGYGYTF.

Ten or more counts support this clone. The V and J genes are TRBV3-1 and TRBJ2-7, with 10 bases matching TRBD2. Losses at the gene ends were 4 bases for V and 3 bases for J; bases not matched to a gene: 18. In germline, CDR1 is LGHDT, CDR2 YNNKEL (reference sequence). CDR3 length: 19 amino acids. CDR3 sequence: CASSLTRYSGLAIFYEQYF. The CDR3 DNA follows: TGTGCCAGCAGCCTAACCAGGTACTCGGGACTAGCGATATTCTACGAGCAGTACTTC.

In this sample, this clone turned up many times. The V gene is TRBV28, the J gene TRBJ1-1; perhaps TRBD1 as D (5 bases). Per the germline V gene, CDR1 is MDHEN and CDR2 is SYDVKM. The CDR3 is 14 amino acids. The ends were cut back, 7 bases at V and 6 bases at J, with 18 bases in the middle. The CDR3 region has the DNA TGTGCCAGCAACCCGCGGGGGGGATCTCCTGAAGCTTTCTTT. The encoded protein is CASNPRGGSPEAFF.

This clone was counted only a few times. This may be a read error, as it is one base from a much larger clone. The chain has TRBV7-7 and TRBJ2-1, with D perhaps matching TRBD2 (5 bases). Germline loops: CDR1 SSHAT, CDR2 FNYEAQ (reference sequence). The length of the CDR3 is 15 residues. CDR3 residues: CASSLSEHSYNEQLF. The CDR3 bases are TGTGCTAGCAGCCTTAGCGAACACTCCTACAATGAGCAGCTCTTC.